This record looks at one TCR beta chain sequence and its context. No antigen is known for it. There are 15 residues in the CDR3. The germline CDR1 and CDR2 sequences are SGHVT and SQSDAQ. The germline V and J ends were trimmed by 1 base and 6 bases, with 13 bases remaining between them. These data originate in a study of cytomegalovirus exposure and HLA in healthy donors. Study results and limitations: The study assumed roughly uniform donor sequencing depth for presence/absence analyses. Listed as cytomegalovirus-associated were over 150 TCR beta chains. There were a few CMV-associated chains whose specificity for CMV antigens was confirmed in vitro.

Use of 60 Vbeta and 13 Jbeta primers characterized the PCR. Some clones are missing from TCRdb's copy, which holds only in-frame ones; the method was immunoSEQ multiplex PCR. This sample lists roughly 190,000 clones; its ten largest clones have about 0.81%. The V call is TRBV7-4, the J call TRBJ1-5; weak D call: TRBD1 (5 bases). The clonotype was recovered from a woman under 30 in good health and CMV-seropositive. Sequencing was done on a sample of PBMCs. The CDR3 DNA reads TGTGCCAGCAGCTTAGGAGGCAGGGAGGTTCAGCCCCAGCATTTT. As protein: CASSLGGREVQPQHF.